This TCR beta chain is from a study of blood T cell repertoires in COVID-19 (dated by TCRdb to about 2020). Study-wide context: Collaborator samples came from the United States, Italy and Spain and covered acute and convalescent phases of COVID-19. The samples were drawn from two sources: the first 160 participants of the ongoing ImmuneRACE study, and 1,000 to 1,500 subjects contributed by 6 global collaborators. Nearly every sample came with metadata listing a de-identified subject ID, COVID-19 status, age in years and sex. The repertoires were made available in a free public database intended to serve as a resource for research on the immune response to SARS-CoV-2. Where available, HLA class I and class II types were taken from metadata supplied by the sample provider and were not determined by assay-based typing. The dataset comprised deeply sampled blood TCRbeta repertoires from subjects exposed to, actively infected with, or recovered from COVID-19. The material from the prospective study consisted of cDNA or gDNA derived from T cells, B-cell-depleted T cells, or PBMCs. Broad study findings and their caveats: The amount of clinical and demographic metadata varied by source and participant and was provided uncurated.

Whole blood was collected in K2EDTA tubes by collaborating institutions according to the institutions' own protocols. For TCRbeta analysis, collaborators shipped samples as frozen whole blood, isolated PBMCs, or DNA extracted from either of those sample types. On this clone itself: Its antigen is not yet known. Base qualities are not provided; no much larger clone lies one nucleotide away.

The immunoSEQ Assay, a bias-controlled multiplex PCR, was used to amplify TCRbeta CDR3 regions from genomic DNA. As for how the authors treated the data: Within the assay, amplification of reference gene primers was used to estimate how many nucleated cells each sample contained. Sequence reads were collapsed and filtered to measure the absolute abundance of every unique TCRbeta CDR3 rearrangement. Productive Simpson clonality was computed per sample as the square root of Simpson's diversity index over productive rearrangements. What TCRdb holds here is the immuneACCESS table cut down to in-frame rearrangements. Part of the clones is not present; checked against another copy, under half of the missing clones reflect an unresolved V gene, and the others are unexplained. V, J and clone size derive from that table, while D and trimming were established from the DNA sequence. Recorded for this sample are hundreds of thousands of clones; 85% of them occurred a single time. The ten largest make up more than 6% of the sample.

The sequence derives from a human donor in a cohort sampled during active COVID-19. The sample taken for sequencing was peripheral blood.

The CDR3 sequence is CASSLAGQGLETQYF. The nucleotide sequence is TGCGCCAGCAGCTTGGCGGGACAGGGGCTAGAGACCCAGTACTTC. This chain is built from TRBV5-1 and TRBJ2-5; TRBD1 matches 10 bases in the middle. CDR1 SGHRS and CDR2 YFSETQ are derived from the germline V gene. Here V drops 0 bases and J drops 4 bases, and the junction holds 3 bases not matched to any gene. From its cysteine to its phenylalanine, the CDR3 spans 15 amino acids. The CDR3 DNA has 45 bases and is translated from base 1. Joined to the reference TRBV5-1 and TRBJ2-5 proteins, this CDR3 gives the full variable domain: KAGVTQTPRYLIKTRGQQVTLSCSPISGHRSVSWYQQTPGQGLQFLFEYFSETQRNKGNFPGRFSGRQFSNSRSEMNVSTLELGDSALYLCASSLAGQGLETQYFGPGTRLLVL.